The 18 T cell receptor beta chains listed next were all sequenced from one sample in a study of cytomegalovirus exposure and HLA in healthy donors. Sequencing used immunoSEQ multiplex PCR; TCRdb keeps in-frame clones, though not all of them. In the table there are 150,000 to 200,000 clones, roughly 82% of which are singletons. The sequenced sample consisted of PBMCs. All receptors come from a young man in good health and CMV-seropositive.

The rearrangement joins TRBV7-9 to TRBJ2-1; 9 bases fit TRBD2. CDR1 and CDR2 (germline): SEHNR, FQNEAQ (reference sequence). The CDR3 extends over 15 amino acids. V was pared by 1 base and J by 7 bases, with 5 bases of the junction left unmatched. The CDR3 region is CASSLGVAGANEQFF. CDR3 DNA sequence: TGTGCCAGCAGCTTAGGAGTAGCGGGAGCTAATGAGCAGTTCTTC.

The V and J genes are TRBV7-6 and TRBJ2-7, with 16 bases lining up with TRBD2. Germline values: CDR1 SGHVS, CDR2 FNYEAQ. V shed 4 bases and J 0 bases; nucleotides not matched to a gene: 6. This CDR3 is 18 amino acids long. CDR3 sequence: CASSSGTSGRAGSYEQYF. The CDR3 DNA sequence: TGTGCCAGCAGCTCCGGGACTAGCGGGAGGGCGGGCTCCTACGAGCAGTACTTC. The full variable domain, in which reference TRBV7-6 and TRBJ2-7 provide the parts outside the CDR3, is GAGVSQSPRYKVTKRGQDVALRCDPISGHVSLYWYRQALGQGPEFLTYFNYEAQQDKSGLPNDRFSAERPEGSISTLTIQRTEQRDSAMYRCASSSGTSGRAGSYEQYFGPGTRLTVT.

The CDR3 sequence is CAWGAQTSGNTIYF. CDR3 nucleotide sequence: TGTGCCTGGGGAGCACAAACCTCTGGAAACACCATATATTTT. The rearrangement links TRBV30 to TRBJ1-3; D is unresolved. This CDR3 has 14 amino acids. Germline values: CDR1 GTSNPN, CDR2 SVGIG (reference sequence). Deletions cut 5 bases from V and 0 bases from J, with 11 bases between. The entire variable domain, with the rest obtained from reference TRBV30 and TRBJ1-3, is as follows: SQTIHQWPATLVQPVGSPLSLECTVEGTSNPNLYWYRQAAGRGLQLLFYSVGIGQISSEVPQNLSASRPQDRQFILSSKKLLLSDSGFYLCAWGAQTSGNTIYFGEGSWLTVV.

The chain uses TRBV11-2 and TRBJ2-2; 9 nucleotides agree with TRBD2. This CDR3 is 15 amino acids long. Trimming removed 1 base from V and 5 bases from J; junction bases left unmatched: 2. Germline-derived CDR1 and CDR2 are SGHAT and FQNNGV. CDR3 bases: TGTGCCAGCAGCTTAGGACTAGCGGTGACCGGGGAGCTGTTTTTT. Translated: CASSLGLAVTGELFF. The full variable domain, in which reference TRBV11-2 and TRBJ2-2 provide the parts outside the CDR3, is EAGVAQSPRYKIIEKRQSVAFWCNPISGHATLYWYQQILGQGPKLLIQFQNNGVVDDSQLPKDRFSAERLKGVDSTLKIQPAKLEDSAVYLCASSLGLAVTGELFFGEGSRLTVL.

The chain uses TRBV6-1 and TRBJ2-7; D gene ambiguous. V was pared by 6 bases and J by 1 base, with 16 bases between. The CDR3 has 15 amino acids. Germline lookup yields CDR1 MNHNS and CDR2 SASEGT. The CDR3 DNA follows: TGTGCCAGCAGCCCCACGTGGCTGAAGTCCTACGAGCAGTACTTC. This gives the protein CASSPTWLKSYEQYF.

This chain connects TRBV5-4 to TRBJ2-7; 7 bases match TRBD2. With 3 bases clipped from V and 3 bases from J, the junction kept 9 bases outside the gene matches. The CDR3 runs 15 residues. The germline CDR1 and CDR2 sequences are SGHNT and YYREEE (reference sequence). The CDR3 loop is CASSSGVAGVYEQYF. CDR3 nucleotide sequence: TGTGCCAGCAGCTCCGGGGTAGCGGGCGTCTACGAGCAGTACTTC.

The chain is built from TRBV18 and TRBJ2-2; the D gene is possibly TRBD1 (5 bases). Trimming took 0 bases from V and 0 from J, leaving 8 bases between them. The CDR3 sequence is 16 residues long. From germline, CDR1 is KGHSH and CDR2 LQKENI. Here the CDR3 DNA reads TGTGCCAGCTCACCACCGAAGGGGACGAACACCGGGGAGCTGTTTTTT. Its protein product is CASSPPKGTNTGELFF.

The rearrangement joins TRBV30 to TRBJ1-2, with TRBD1 matching 7 bases. CDR1 GTSNPN and CDR2 SVGIG come from the germline V gene (reference sequence). Trimming removed 3 bases from V and 8 bases from J; junction bases left unmatched: 9. This CDR3 comprises 13 residues. CDR3: CAWRPGQGVGYTF. The CDR3 DNA reads as TGTGCCTGGAGACCCGGGCAGGGGGTCGGCTACACCTTC.

The genes are TRBV7-2 and TRBJ2-7; 15 bases line up with TRBD2. CDR3 length equals 17 residues. Germline V CDR1 and CDR2: SGHTA, FQGNSA. The J segment lost 1 base and the V segment lost 4 bases, leaving 5 bases of the junction unmatched. CDR3 amino acids: CASSSQGLAGGSYEQYF. The CDR3 DNA is TGTGCCAGCAGCTCACAAGGACTAGCGGGGGGGTCCTACGAGCAGTACTTC.

This clone has a handful of counts. This sequence joins TRBV28 and TRBJ2-2; TRBD2 matches at 9 bases. The CDR3 runs to 15 residues. V shed 7 bases, J shed 6 bases, and the junction held 9 bases outside the gene matches. The germline V gene has CDR1 MDHEN and CDR2 SYDVKM. In nucleotides, the CDR3 is TGTGCCAGCAACAAAATAGCGGGAGACCCCGGGGAGCTGTTTTTT. Its translation: CASNKIAGDPGELFF.

The J gene is TRBJ1-1, the V gene TRBV9; D ambiguous. Germline CDR1 and CDR2: SGDLS and YYNGEE. The length of the CDR3 is 12 residues. V shed 4 bases and J shed 7 bases, with 11 bases lying between them. The CDR3 nucleotides read TGTGCCAGCAGCCCCTCTCCGGGTGAAGCTTTCTTT. It translates to CASSPSPGEAFF.

The chain links TRBV7-9 to TRBJ2-1; 7 nucleotides align to TRBD1. Germline trimming cut 3 bases from V and 7 bases from J; bases unmatched to any gene: 6. The CDR3 is made up of 14 amino acids. Germline lookup yields CDR1 SEHNR and CDR2 FQNEAQ (reference sequence). CDR3 in amino acids: CASSFRGLINEQFF. The CDR3 DNA reads TGTGCCAGCAGCTTCAGGGGGTTGATAAATGAGCAGTTCTTC.

J is TRBJ1-4 and V is TRBV18; 7 bases fit TRBD1. The CDR3 is 15 amino acids. In germline, CDR1 is KGHSH, CDR2 LQKENI. V was pared by 6 bases and J by 5 bases, with 9 bases of the junction left unmatched. CDR3 residues: CASSLEGGRNEKLFF. CDR3 sequence (DNA): TGTGCCAGCTCCCTCGAAGGGGGCAGGAATGAAAAACTGTTTTTT.

The rearrangement joins TRBV4-2 to TRBJ1-2, with D tentatively TRBD1 (5 bases). The CDR3 covers 15 residues. V lost 0 bases to trimming and J lost 0 bases, with 8 bases between them. Per germline, CDR1 LGHNA and CDR2 YNFKEQ. As DNA, the CDR3 is TGTGCCAGCAGCCAAGATGTAGGGGCTAACTATGGCTACACCTTC. Its protein is CASSQDVGANYGYTF.

The chain employs TRBV19 and TRBJ1-5; TRBD1 matches 9 bases. CDR1 LNHDA and CDR2 SQIVND come from the germline V gene (reference sequence). V gave up 4 bases and J gave up 7 bases; unmatched junction bases: 11. The CDR3 runs 16 residues. The CDR3 DNA reads as TGTGCCAGTAGTACCCCGGTAAGGACAGGGGTACAGCCCCAGCATTTT. Residues: CASSTPVRTGVQPQHF.

The rearrangement links TRBV7-9 to TRBJ2-2, with TRBD2 matching 10 bases. CDR1 and CDR2 (germline): SEHNR, FQNEAQ (reference sequence). The ends lost 11 bases at V and 2 bases at J; junction bases unmatched: 8. The CDR3 runs 15 residues. The CDR3 DNA reads TGTGCCGGCGACCGGACTAGCGGAAACACCGGGGAGCTGTTTTTT. Amino acid sequence: CAGDRTSGNTGELFF.

The V call is TRBV4-1, the J call TRBJ2-4; 12 bases fit TRBD2. V trimming: 0 bases; J trimming: 0 bases; junction bases outside the gene matches: 0. Germline lookup yields CDR1 MGHRA and CDR2 YSYEKL. The CDR3 spans 17 residues. The CDR3 region is CASSQEGLAGAKNIQYF. The CDR3 DNA sequence: TGCGCCAGCAGCCAAGAGGGACTAGCGGGAGCCAAAAACATTCAGTACTTC.

The V call is TRBV4-3, the J call TRBJ2-2; 10 nucleotides line up with TRBD2. The ends lost 0 bases at V and 7 bases at J; junction bases unmatched: 11. From germline, CDR1 is LGHNA and CDR2 YSLEER. The CDR3 has 18 amino acids. The DNA for the CDR3 is TGCGCCAGCAGCCAAGATCCCACTAGCGGGATATTTGGCGGGGAGCTGTTTTTT. Its protein product is CASSQDPTSGIFGGELFF.